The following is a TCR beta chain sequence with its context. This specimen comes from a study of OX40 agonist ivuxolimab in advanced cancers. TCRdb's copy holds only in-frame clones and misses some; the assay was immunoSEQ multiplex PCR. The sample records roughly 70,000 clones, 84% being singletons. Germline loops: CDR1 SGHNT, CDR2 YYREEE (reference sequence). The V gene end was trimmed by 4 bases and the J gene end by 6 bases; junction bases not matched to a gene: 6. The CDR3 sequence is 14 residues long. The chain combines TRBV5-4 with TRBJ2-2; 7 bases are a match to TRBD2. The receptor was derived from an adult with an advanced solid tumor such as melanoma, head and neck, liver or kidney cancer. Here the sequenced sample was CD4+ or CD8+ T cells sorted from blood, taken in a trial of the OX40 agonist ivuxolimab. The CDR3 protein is CASSRTSIAGELFF. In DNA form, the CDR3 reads TGTGCCAGCAGCCGGACTAGTATCGCCGGGGAGCTGTTTTTT. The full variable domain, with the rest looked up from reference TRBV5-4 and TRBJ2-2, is ETGVTQSPTHLIKTRGQQVTLRCSSQSGHNTVSWYQQALGQGPQFIFQYYREEENGRGNFPPRFSGLQFPNYSSELNVNALELDDSALYLCASSRTSIAGELFFGEGSRLTVL.